This TCR beta chain originates from a study of cytomegalovirus exposure and HLA in healthy donors. Findings and caveats of the study: High sensitivity and specificity were reportedly achieved when the classifier diagnosed cytomegalovirus status. It was confirmed in vitro that three of the CMV-associated chains were specific for CMV antigens. Altogether, around 160 TCR beta chains were recorded as cytomegalovirus-associated.

Worth noting for this clone: Its specificity is not known.

Produced via immunoSEQ multiplex PCR; TCRdb's table is partial and in-frame only. The sample includes around 130,000 clones, over 65% of them seen just once. The donors were in the approximately 120-subject validation cohort; that cohort was separate from the roughly 730-subject first cohort. Germline loops: CDR1 GTSNPN, CDR2 SVGIG (reference sequence). Trimming took 3 bases from V and 6 from J, leaving 24 bases between them. The CDR3 has 16 amino acids. This chain joins TRBV30 and TRBJ2-7; D is perhaps TRBD2 (6 bases). Material: PBMCs. The clonotype comes from a woman in her twenties or thirties in good health and CMV-seronegative. CDR3 residues: CAWRAAEGGEASEQYF. The CDR3 DNA sequence: TGTGCCTGGAGAGCCGCGGAAGGAGGGGAAGCTAGCGAGCAGTACTTC.